This entry features one TCR beta chain sequence. Per germline, CDR1 SGDLS and CDR2 YYNGEE. After removal of 0 bases from V and 4 bases from J, the junction contained 6 bases not matched to a gene. The CDR3 length is 15 residues. The sample is drawn from a study of blood T cell repertoires in COVID-19. Background on the study: Samples representing acute and convalescent COVID-19 were sourced from the United States, Italy and Spain.

Sequencing was performed with immunoSEQ multiplex PCR; in TCRdb, only in-frame clones are kept and a portion is missing. In the table there are 150,000 to 200,000 clones, approximately 80% of which are singletons. Participant age was roughly 18 to 89 years, and participants resided in about 25 US areas. The specimen was PBMCs or T cells enriched from blood (not recorded which). The receptor was derived from a man between 40 and 49 years old who had recovered from COVID-19. The rearrangement joins TRBV9 to TRBJ2-7; 8 nucleotides align to TRBD2. The chain's CDR3 is CASSVASGGLYEQYF. The CDR3 DNA reads as TGTGCCAGCAGCGTAGCGAGCGGGGGTCTTTACGAGCAGTACTTC. Full variable domain (missing parts from reference TRBV9 and TRBJ2-7): DSGVTQTPKHLITATGQRVTLRCSPRSGDLSVYWYQQSLDQGLQFLIQYYNGEERAKGNILERFSAQQFPDLHSELNLSSLELGDSALYFCASSVASGGLYEQYFGPGTRLTVT.